This T cell receptor beta chain emerged from a study of T cell repertoires in cytomegalovirus infection. Across the whole study: It was the public TCR beta signatures that indicated both CMV infection and matching HLA type. Study conclusions and caveats: CMV-specific HLA-C-restricted TCR beta clonotypes dominated the ex vivo response.

One entry per CDR3 protein results from TCRdb running MiXCR on the reads. Found here are around 310,000 distinct CDR3 sequences, roughly 17% of them singletons; the top ten hold around 11%. This clonotype was found many times. Its specificity is not known. This receptor was identified in a human donor in good health (CMV status not recorded). Some clones in this sample may be carry-over from other donors' samples. The sample was PBMCs.

CDR3 residues: CASSRSSGGLYEQYF. The CDR3 DNA reads TGTGCCAGCAGTCGATCTAGCGGGGGGCTCTACGAGCAGTACTTC. The J gene is TRBJ2-7, the V gene TRBV6-1, with TRBD2 matching 11 bases. Germline trimming cut 5 bases from V and 3 bases from J; bases unmatched to any gene: 6. CDR3 length: 15 amino acids. Germline CDR1 reads MNHNS; CDR2 reads SASEGT.